This T cell receptor beta chain was sequenced for a study of cytomegalovirus exposure and HLA in healthy donors. Broader study findings: In a later analysis, productive TCRs from donors in an Asian-associated ancestry cluster reportedly carried fewer N-insertions than the cohort mean. Both high specificity and high sensitivity reportedly marked the classifier's diagnosis of cytomegalovirus status.

The PCR used 60 Vbeta and 13 Jbeta primers. Clones were sequenced by immunoSEQ multiplex PCR, and TCRdb holds only the in-frame ones, with some missing. The sample consists of about 140,000 clones, about 70% of them appearing once. As to this clone: Its cognate antigen is unknown.

CDR1 is SGHTA and CDR2 is FQGNSA in the germline V gene. The CDR3 extends over 18 amino acids. The V segment lost 4 bases and the J segment 0 bases; nucleotides outside the gene matches: 7. Although they were nominally healthy when sampled, donors likely had unrecorded immune exposures. The receptor's source is a male donor in good health and CMV-seronegative. Sequencing was done on a sample of PBMCs. This sequence joins TRBV7-2 and TRBJ2-7; 15 bases map to TRBD2. The CDR3 reads CASSYRTSGGESSYEQYF. CDR3 bases: TGTGCCAGCAGCTACCGGACTAGCGGGGGGGAAAGCTCCTACGAGCAGTACTTC.